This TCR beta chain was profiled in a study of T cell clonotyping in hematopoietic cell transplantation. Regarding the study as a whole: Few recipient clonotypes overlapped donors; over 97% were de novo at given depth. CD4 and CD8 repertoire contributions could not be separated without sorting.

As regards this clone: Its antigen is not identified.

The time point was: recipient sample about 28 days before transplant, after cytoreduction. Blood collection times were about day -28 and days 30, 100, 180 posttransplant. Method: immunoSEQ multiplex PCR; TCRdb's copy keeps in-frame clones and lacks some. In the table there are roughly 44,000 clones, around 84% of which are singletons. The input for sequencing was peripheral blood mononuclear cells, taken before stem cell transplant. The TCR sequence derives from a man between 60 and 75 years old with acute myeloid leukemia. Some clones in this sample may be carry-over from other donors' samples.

The CDR3 is CASSLRSRGDGNTIYF. The CDR3 DNA follows: TGCGCCAGCAGCTTACGAAGTAGGGGAGATGGAAACACCATATATTTT. The rearrangement uses TRBV5-1 and TRBJ1-3; possibly TRBD1 for D (5 bases). V was clipped by 2 bases and J by 3 bases, with 15 bases between them. Looked up from germline, CDR1 is SGHRS and CDR2 is YFSETQ. The CDR3 covers 16 residues.